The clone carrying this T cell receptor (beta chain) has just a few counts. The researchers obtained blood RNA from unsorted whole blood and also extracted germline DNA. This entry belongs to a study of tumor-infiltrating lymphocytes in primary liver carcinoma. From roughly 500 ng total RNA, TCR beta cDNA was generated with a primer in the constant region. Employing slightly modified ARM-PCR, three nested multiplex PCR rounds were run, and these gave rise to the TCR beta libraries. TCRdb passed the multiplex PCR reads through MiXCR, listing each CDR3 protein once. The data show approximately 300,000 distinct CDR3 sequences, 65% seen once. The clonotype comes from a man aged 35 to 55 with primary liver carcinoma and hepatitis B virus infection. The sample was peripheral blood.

DNA for the CDR3: TGTGCCAGCAGCTTAGGACAGGGGGCTTTAGATACGCAGTATTTT. Protein: CASSLGQGALDTQYF. The chain is built from TRBV7-8 and TRBJ2-3; 10 nucleotides line up with TRBD1. V lost 1 base, J lost 5 bases, and 3 bases stayed unmatched. The CDR3 length is 15 residues. The germline gives CDR1 SGHVS, CDR2 FQNEAQ.